This T cell receptor beta chain was found in a study of cytomegalovirus exposure and HLA in healthy donors. PCR primers comprised 60 Vbeta and 13 Jbeta primers. This table comes from immunoSEQ multiplex PCR, and its TCRdb copy is limited to in-frame clones, with some not included. This sample has approximately 100,000 clones; approximately 85% occur once, and the top ten carry around 3.6%. Overall study results and limits: Follow-up analysis later connected one missense variant in DCLRE1C with trimming of TCR beta V- and J-genes.

As regards this clone: Its antigen remains unidentified.

CDR3 length equals 14 residues. V lost 6 bases and J 3 bases, leaving 15 bases between the germline ends. Germline values: CDR1 SEHNR, CDR2 FQNEAQ (reference sequence). This clonotype was sampled from a man aged 25 to 40 in good health and CMV-seronegative. The gene calls are TRBV7-9 and TRBJ2-7, with D possibly being TRBD2 (6 bases). Sequences were obtained from PBMCs. CDR3 in DNA: TGTGCCAGCAGTAGCCGGGACTTAGTCTACGAGCAGTACTTC. This sequence encodes CASSSRDLVYEQYF.